Sequencing of this TCR beta chain was carried out in a study of cytomegalovirus exposure and HLA in healthy donors. Study details: There were roughly 110 million unique TCR beta sequences, drawn from 150 million to 200 million T cells, in an earlier analysis. Regarding the study as a whole: Some TCR beta chains (164 of them) were listed as cytomegalovirus-associated. Some V segments, including TRBV6-2 and TRBV6-3, were excluded as indistinguishable.

In nominal health when sampled, donors likely had unrecorded immune exposures nonetheless. The CDR3 spans 15 residues. The germline V gene encodes CDR1 LGHNA and CDR2 YNFKEQ. V gave up 1 base and J gave up 3 bases, with 13 bases separating them. Comment on this clone: Its antigen remains unknown.

Vbeta (60) and Jbeta (13) primers were used in the PCR. The assay was immunoSEQ multiplex PCR, and TCRdb's table has in-frame clones only and misses some. The table has roughly 290,000 clones, 80% seen once. The specimen was PBMCs. The source of this sequence is a girl aged 2 to 9 in good health and CMV-seronegative. V is TRBV4-2 and J is TRBJ2-7, with D unresolved. CDR3 in amino acids: CASSQVPGLRYEQYF. The CDR3 region has the DNA TGTGCCAGCAGCCAAGTTCCCGGTCTTCGCTACGAGCAGTACTTC.